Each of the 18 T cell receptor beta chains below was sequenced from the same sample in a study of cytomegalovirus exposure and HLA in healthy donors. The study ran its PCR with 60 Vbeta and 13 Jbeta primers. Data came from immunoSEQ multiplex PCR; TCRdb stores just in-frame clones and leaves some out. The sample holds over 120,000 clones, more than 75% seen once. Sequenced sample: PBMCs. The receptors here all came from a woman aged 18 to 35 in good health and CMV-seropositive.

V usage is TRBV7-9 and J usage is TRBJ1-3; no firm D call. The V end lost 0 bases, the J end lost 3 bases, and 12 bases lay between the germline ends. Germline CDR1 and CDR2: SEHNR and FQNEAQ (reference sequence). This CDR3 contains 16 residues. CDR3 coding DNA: TGTGCCAGCAGCTTAGCAGCACGAGCCCTTGGAAACACCATATATTTT. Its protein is CASSLAARALGNTIYF.

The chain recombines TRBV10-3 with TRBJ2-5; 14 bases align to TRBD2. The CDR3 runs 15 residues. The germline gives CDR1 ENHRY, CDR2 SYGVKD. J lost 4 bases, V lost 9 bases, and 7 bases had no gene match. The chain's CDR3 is CAIGTSGGLLETQYF. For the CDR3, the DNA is TGTGCCATAGGGACTAGCGGGGGCCTTCTAGAGACCCAGTACTTC.

DNA for the CDR3: TGCGCCAGCAGCTTGGCGGGAGATTCGGGGCAGCCCCAGCATTTT. It encodes CASSLAGDSGQPQHF. This chain uses TRBV5-1 with TRBJ1-5; D is unresolved. Germline CDR1 and CDR2: SGHRS and YFSETQ. CDR3 size: 15 residues. Trimming cost V 0 bases and J 7 bases, with 14 bases left between them. The full variable domain, with the rest looked up from reference TRBV5-1 and TRBJ1-5, is KAGVTQTPRYLIKTRGQQVTLSCSPISGHRSVSWYQQTPGQGLQFLFEYFSETQRNKGNFPGRFSGRQFSNSRSEMNVSTLELGDSALYLCASSLAGDSGQPQHFGDGTRLSIL.

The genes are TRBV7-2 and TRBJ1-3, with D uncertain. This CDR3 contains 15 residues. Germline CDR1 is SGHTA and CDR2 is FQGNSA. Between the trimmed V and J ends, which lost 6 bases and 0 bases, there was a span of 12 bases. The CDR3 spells CASSATPDSGNTIYF. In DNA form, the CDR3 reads TGTGCCAGCAGTGCCACGCCAGACTCTGGAAACACCATATATTTT.

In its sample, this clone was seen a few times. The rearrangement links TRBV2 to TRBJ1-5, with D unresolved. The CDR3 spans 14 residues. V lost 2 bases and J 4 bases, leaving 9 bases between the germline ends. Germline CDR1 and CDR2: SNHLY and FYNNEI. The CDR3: CASSEQYKNQPQHF. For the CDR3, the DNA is TGTGCCAGCAGTGAACAGTACAAAAATCAGCCCCAGCATTTT.

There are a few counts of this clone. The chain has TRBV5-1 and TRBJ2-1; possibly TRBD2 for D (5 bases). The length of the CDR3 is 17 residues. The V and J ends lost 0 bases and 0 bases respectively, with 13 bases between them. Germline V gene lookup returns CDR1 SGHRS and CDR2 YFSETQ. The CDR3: CASSLGVAPSSYNEQFF. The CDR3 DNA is TGCGCCAGCAGCTTGGGTGTAGCGCCGAGCTCCTACAATGAGCAGTTCTTC.

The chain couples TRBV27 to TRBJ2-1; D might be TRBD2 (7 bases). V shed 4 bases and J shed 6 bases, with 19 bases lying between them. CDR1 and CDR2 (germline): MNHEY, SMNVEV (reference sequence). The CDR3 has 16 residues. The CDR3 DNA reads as TGTGCCAGCAGTTCCCTTCTAGTGGGGGGGCCCAATGAGCAGTTCTTC. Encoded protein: CASSSLLVGGPNEQFF.

The CDR3 sequence is CASRRSRLQGDTGELFF. The CDR3 DNA is TGTGCCAGTAGGCGATCTCGGTTACAGGGGGACACCGGGGAGCTGTTTTTT. The V gene is TRBV19, the J gene TRBJ2-2, with 8 bases identical to TRBD1. V dropped 6 bases and J dropped 3; count of bases not matched to a gene: 12. From germline, CDR1 is LNHDA and CDR2 SQIVND (reference sequence). CDR3 length: 17 residues. Full variable domain (outside the CDR3, taken from reference TRBV19 and TRBJ2-2): DGGITQSPKYLFRKEGQNVTLSCEQNLNHDAMYWYRQDPGQGLRLIYYSQIVNDFQKGDIAEGYSVSREKKESFPLTVTSAQKNPTAFYLCASRRSRLQGDTGELFFGEGSRLTVL.

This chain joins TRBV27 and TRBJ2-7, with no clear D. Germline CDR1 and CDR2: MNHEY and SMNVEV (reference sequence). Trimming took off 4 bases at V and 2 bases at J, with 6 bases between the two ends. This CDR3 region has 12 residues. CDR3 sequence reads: CASSSNTYEQYF. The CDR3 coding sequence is TGTGCCAGCAGTTCCAACACCTACGAGCAGTACTTC.

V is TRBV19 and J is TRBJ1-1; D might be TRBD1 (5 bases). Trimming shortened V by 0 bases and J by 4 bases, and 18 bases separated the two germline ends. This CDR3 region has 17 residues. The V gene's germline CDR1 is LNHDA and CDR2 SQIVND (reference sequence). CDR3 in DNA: TGTGCCAGTAGTATAGATAAGACAGCCCTACGCGGCACTGAAGCTTTCTTT. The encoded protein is CASSIDKTALRGTEAFF.

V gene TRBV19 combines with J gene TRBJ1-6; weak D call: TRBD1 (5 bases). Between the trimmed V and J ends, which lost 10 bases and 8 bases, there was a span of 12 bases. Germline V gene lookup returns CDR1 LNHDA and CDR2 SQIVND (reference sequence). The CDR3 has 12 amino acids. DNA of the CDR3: TGTGCCACTTCAAGGGGTTATTCACCCCTCCACTTT. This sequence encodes CATSRGYSPLHF.

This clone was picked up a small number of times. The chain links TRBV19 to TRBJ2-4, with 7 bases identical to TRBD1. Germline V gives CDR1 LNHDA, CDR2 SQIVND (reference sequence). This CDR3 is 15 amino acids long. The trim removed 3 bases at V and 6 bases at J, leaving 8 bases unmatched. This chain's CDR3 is CASSIYGTAGNIQYF. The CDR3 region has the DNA TGTGCCAGTAGTATTTATGGGACAGCCGGAAACATTCAGTACTTC.

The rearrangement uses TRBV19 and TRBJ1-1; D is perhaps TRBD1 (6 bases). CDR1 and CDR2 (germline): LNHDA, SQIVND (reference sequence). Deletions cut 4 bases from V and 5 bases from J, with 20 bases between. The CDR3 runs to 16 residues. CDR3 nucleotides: TGTGCCAGTAGTACTCAGGGGATTAAGAGGCCAACTGAAGCTTTCTTT. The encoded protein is CASSTQGIKRPTEAFF. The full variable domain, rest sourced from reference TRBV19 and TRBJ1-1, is DGGITQSPKYLFRKEGQNVTLSCEQNLNHDAMYWYRQDPGQGLRLIYYSQIVNDFQKGDIAEGYSVSREKKESFPLTVTSAQKNPTAFYLCASSTQGIKRPTEAFFGQGTRLTVV.

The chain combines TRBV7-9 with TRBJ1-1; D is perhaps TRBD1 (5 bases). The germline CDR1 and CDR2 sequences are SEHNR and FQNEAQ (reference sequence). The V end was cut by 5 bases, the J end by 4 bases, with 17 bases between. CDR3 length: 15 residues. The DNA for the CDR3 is TGTGCCAGCAGCCCCGTCTCAGGGTTGGGCACTGAAGCTTTCTTT. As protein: CASSPVSGLGTEAFF.

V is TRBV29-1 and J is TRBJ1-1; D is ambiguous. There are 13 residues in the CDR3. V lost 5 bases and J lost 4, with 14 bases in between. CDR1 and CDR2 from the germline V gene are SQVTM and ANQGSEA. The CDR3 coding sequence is TGCAGCGTTTTGGGAGGGTGGGCCACTGAAGCTTTCTTT. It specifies CSVLGGWATEAFF. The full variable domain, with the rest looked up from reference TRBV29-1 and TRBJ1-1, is SAVISQKPSRDICQRGTSLTIQCQVDSQVTMMFWYRQQPGQSLTLIATANQGSEATYESGFVIDKFPISRPNLTFSTLTVSNMSPEDSSIYLCSVLGGWATEAFFGQGTRLTVV.

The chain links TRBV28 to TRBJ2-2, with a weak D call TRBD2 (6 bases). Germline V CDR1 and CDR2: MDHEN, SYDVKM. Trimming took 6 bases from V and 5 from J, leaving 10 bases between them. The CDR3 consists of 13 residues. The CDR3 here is CASSPRGTGELFF. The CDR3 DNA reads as TGTGCCAGCAGCCCCCGGGGGACCGGGGAGCTGTTTTTT.

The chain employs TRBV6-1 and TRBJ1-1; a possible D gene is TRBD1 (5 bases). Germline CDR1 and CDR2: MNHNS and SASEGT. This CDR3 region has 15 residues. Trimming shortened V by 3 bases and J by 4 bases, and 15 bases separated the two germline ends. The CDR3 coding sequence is TGTGCCAGCAGTGACACGGGGGGTGGGAGCACTGAAGCTTTCTTT. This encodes CASSDTGGGSTEAFF.

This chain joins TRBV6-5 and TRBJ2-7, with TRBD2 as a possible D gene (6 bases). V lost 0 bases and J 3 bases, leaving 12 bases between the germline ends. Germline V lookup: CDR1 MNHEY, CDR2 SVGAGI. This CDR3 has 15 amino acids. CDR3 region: CASSYSTGEGYEQYF. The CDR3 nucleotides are TGTGCCAGCAGTTACTCGACGGGGGAAGGCTACGAGCAGTACTTC.